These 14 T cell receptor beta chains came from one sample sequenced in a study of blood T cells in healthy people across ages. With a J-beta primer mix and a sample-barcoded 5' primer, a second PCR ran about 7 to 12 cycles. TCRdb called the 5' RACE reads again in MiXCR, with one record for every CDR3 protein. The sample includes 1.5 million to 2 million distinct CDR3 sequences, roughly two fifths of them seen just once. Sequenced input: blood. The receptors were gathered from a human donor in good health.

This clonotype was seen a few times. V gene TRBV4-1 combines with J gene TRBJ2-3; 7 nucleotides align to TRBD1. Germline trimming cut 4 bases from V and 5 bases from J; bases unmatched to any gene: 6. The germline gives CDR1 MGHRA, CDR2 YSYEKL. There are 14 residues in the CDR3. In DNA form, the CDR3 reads TGCGCCAGCAGCCTGGGACAGATAAAAGATACGCAGTATTTT. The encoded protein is CASSLGQIKDTQYF.

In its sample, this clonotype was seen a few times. The CDR3 DNA sequence: TGTGCCAGCATCCGCAGGAACACTGAAGCTTTCTTT. It translates to CASIRRNTEAFF. The chain has TRBV7-9 and TRBJ1-1, with D hard to call. The CDR3 consists of 12 residues. V shed 7 bases and J shed 1 base, with 7 bases lying between them. CDR1 and CDR2 (germline): SEHNR, FQNEAQ (reference sequence).

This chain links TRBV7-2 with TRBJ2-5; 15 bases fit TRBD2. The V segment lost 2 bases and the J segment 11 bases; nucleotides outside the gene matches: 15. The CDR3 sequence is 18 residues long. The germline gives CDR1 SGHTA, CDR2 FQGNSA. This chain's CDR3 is CASSLRTRTSGGALLQYF. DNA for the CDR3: TGTGCCAGCAGCTTACGGACCCGGACTAGCGGGGGGGCTCTTTTGCAGTACTTC.

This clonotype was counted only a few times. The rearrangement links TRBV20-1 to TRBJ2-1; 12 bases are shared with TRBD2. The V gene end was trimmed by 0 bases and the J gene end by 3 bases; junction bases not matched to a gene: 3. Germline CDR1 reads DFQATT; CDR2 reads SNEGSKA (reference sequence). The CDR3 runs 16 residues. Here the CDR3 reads CSARDTLAGGYNEQFF. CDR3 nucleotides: TGCAGTGCTAGAGATACACTAGCGGGGGGCTACAATGAGCAGTTCTTC.

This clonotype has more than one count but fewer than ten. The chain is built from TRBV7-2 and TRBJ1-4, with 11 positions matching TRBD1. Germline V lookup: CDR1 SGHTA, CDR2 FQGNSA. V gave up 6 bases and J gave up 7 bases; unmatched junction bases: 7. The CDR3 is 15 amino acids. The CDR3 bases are TGTGCCAGCAGAAGGAGGGGGACAGGGGGTGAAAAACTGTTTTTT. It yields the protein CASRRRGTGGEKLFF.

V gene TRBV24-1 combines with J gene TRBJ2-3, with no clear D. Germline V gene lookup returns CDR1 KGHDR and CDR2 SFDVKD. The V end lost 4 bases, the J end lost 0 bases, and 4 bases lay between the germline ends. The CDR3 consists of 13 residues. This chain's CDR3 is CATSDYSTDTQYF. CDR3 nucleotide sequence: TGTGCCACCAGTGACTACAGCACAGATACGCAGTATTTT.

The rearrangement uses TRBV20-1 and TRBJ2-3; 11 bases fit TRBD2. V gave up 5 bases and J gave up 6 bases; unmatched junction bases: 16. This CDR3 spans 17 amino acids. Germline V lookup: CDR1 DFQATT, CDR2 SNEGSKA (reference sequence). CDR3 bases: TGCAGTGCTCGAGGGAGACTAGCGGGGTGGAGAATGGATACGCAGTATTTT. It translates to CSARGRLAGWRMDTQYF.

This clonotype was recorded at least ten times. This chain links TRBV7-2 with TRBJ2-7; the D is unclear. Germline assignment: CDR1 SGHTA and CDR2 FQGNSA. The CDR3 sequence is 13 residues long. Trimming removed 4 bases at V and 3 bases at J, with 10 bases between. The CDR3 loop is CASSYDAVYEQYF. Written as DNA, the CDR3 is TGTGCCAGCAGCTACGACGCGGTCTACGAGCAGTACTTC.

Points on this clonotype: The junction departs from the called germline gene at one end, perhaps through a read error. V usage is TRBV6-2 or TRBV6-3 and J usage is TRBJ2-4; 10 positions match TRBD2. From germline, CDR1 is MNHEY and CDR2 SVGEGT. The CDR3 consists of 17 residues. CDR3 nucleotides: TGTGCCAACAGTACGCTAGCGGGGGTCTCACAAGGAAACATTCAGTACTTC. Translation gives CANSTLAGVSQGNIQYF.

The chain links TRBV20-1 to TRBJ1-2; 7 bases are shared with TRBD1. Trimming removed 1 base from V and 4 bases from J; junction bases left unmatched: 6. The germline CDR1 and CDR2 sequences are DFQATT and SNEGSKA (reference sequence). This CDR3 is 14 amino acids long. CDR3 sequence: CSARVQAGGYGYTF. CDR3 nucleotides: TGCAGTGCTAGAGTCCAGGCAGGGGGCTATGGCTACACCTTC.

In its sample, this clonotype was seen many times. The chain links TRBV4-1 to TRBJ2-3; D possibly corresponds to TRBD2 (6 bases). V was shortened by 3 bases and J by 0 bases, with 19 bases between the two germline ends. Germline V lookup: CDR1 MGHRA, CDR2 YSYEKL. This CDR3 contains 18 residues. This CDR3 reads CASSQASPFGGSTDTQYF. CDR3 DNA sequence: TGCGCCAGCAGCCAGGCGTCCCCCTTTGGGGGGAGCACAGATACGCAGTATTTT.

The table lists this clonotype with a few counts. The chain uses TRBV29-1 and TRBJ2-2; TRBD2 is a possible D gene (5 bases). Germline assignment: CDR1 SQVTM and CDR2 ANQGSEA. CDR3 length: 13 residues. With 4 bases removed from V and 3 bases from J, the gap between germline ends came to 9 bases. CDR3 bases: TGCAGCGTTGTTGAGGGAGACACCGGGGAGCTGTTTTTT. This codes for CSVVEGDTGELFF.

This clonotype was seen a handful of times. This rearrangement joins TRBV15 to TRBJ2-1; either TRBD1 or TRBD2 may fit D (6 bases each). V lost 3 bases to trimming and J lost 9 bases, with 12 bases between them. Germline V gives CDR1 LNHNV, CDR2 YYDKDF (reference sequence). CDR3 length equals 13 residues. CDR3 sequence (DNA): TGTGCCACCAGCAGCTTCAGGGGAGGTGAGCAGTTCTTC. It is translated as CATSSFRGGEQFF.

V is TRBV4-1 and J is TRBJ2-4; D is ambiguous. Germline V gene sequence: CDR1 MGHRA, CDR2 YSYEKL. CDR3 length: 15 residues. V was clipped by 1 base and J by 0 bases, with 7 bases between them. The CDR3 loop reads CASSQAPLAKNIQYF. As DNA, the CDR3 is TGCGCCAGCAGCCAAGCACCGTTAGCCAAAAACATTCAGTACTTC.